The clone carrying this T cell receptor beta chain was observed at least ten times. What it binds is not known. The data originate from a study of blood T cells in healthy people across ages. Trimming left V 1 base short and J 0 bases short, with 11 bases between. Germline V gene sequence: CDR1 SGHNT, CDR2 YYREEE (reference sequence). CDR3 length: 17 amino acids. General observations from the study: TCR beta diversity, measured per million T cells, fell in a roughly linear way with age.

Next came a second PCR, run for roughly 7 to 12 cycles, which used a sample-barcoded 5' primer along with a J-beta primer mix. Template switching added a 12-random-nucleotide identifier to every cDNA molecule. TCRdb re-called the 5' RACE reads through MiXCR, storing one row per CDR3 protein. The data hold approximately 810,000 distinct CDR3 sequences, with 29% observed a single time. V gene TRBV5-4 combines with J gene TRBJ2-6, with D perhaps TRBD1 (5 bases). The source is a woman at least 80 years old in good health. The sample comprised blood. The CDR3 reads CASSLLQANSGANVLTF. The CDR3 DNA sequence: TGTGCCAGCAGCTTGTTACAGGCTAACTCTGGGGCCAACGTCCTGACTTTC.